One and the same sample provided the 8 T cell receptor beta chains below, sequenced in a study of cytomegalovirus exposure and HLA in healthy donors. PCR employed 60 Vbeta and 13 Jbeta primers. Clones were read by immunoSEQ multiplex PCR, and TCRdb kept only the in-frame ones, dropping some. Altogether nearly 110,000 clones are present, roughly 75% being singletons, with the ten largest covering more than 2%. Sequencing input: PBMCs. These receptors were taken from a man aged 35-49 years in good health and CMV-seronegative.

For the CDR3, the DNA is TGTGCCAGTAGTCGACGGGAGGCGGTCTTGAGCACTGAAGCTTTCTTT. Translated, it gives CASSRREAVLSTEAFF. The genes are TRBV19 and TRBJ1-1; D call uncertain. CDR1 LNHDA and CDR2 SQIVND come from the germline V gene (reference sequence). Trimming removed 5 bases at V and 4 bases at J, with 20 bases between. The CDR3 contains 16 residues.

This clone was seen once. The chain carries TRBV5-1 and TRBJ2-5, with 8 bases aligning to TRBD1. Germline V gene lookup returns CDR1 SGHRS and CDR2 YFSETQ. V gave up 0 bases and J gave up 4 bases; unmatched junction bases: 8. The CDR3 sequence is 16 residues long. The CDR3 nucleotides read TGCGCCAGCAGCTTGGCCAGGGGGCGACCCCCAGAGACCCAGTACTTC. Translation gives CASSLARGRPPETQYF.

The chain joins TRBV7-2 to TRBJ1-5, with D hard to call. There are 14 residues in the CDR3. Germline assignment: CDR1 SGHTA and CDR2 FQGNSA. V was trimmed by 1 base and J by 2 bases, leaving 6 bases between them. CDR3 amino acids: CASSLDSGNQPQHF. As DNA, the CDR3 is TGTGCCAGCAGCTTAGATTCTGGCAATCAGCCCCAGCATTTT. Full variable domain (missing parts from reference TRBV7-2 and TRBJ1-5): GAGVSQSPSNKVTEKGKDVELRCDPISGHTALYWYRQSLGQGLEFLIYFQGNSAPDKSGLPSDRFSAERTGGSVSTLTIQRTQQEDSAVYLCASSLDSGNQPQHFGDGTRLSIL.

This clone is a singleton in its sample. The chain is built from TRBV6-1 and TRBJ2-7; D is possibly TRBD1 (7 bases). CDR1 MNHNS and CDR2 SASEGT come from the germline V gene. With 4 bases removed from V and 2 bases from J, the gap between germline ends came to 12 bases. The CDR3 extends over 14 amino acids. The CDR3 region has the DNA TGTGCCAGCAGTGGACTCAGGGGGGCCTACGAGCAGTACTTC. Translated, it gives CASSGLRGAYEQYF.

This sequence joins TRBV19 and TRBJ2-1, with 8 nucleotides matching TRBD2. The CDR3 extends over 15 amino acids. Germline values: CDR1 LNHDA, CDR2 SQIVND (reference sequence). Trimming removed 4 bases from V and 7 bases from J; junction bases left unmatched: 9. CDR3 loop: CASSTGGDRRNEQFF. The CDR3 nucleotides are TGTGCCAGTAGTACGGGAGGGGATAGAAGGAATGAGCAGTTCTTC.

The chain employs TRBV5-1 and TRBJ1-2; 7 bases fit TRBD1. With V trimmed by 0 bases and J by 0 bases, 2 bases remained unmatched. Germline V gene sequence: CDR1 SGHRS, CDR2 YFSETQ. This CDR3 is 15 amino acids long. CDR3 amino acids: CASSLGTGTNYGYTF. In DNA, the CDR3 is TGCGCCAGCAGCTTGGGGACAGGTACTAACTATGGCTACACCTTC.

This clone appeared a few times. The CDR3 is CASSRTSGATNNEQFF. CDR3 DNA: TGCGCCAGCAGCCGGACTAGCGGGGCCACTAACAATGAGCAGTTCTTC. The rearrangement joins TRBV5-1 to TRBJ2-1; 12 bases are a match to TRBD2. The CDR3 has 16 residues. CDR1 and CDR2 from the germline V gene are SGHRS and YFSETQ. Germline trimming cut 4 bases from V and 5 bases from J; bases unmatched to any gene: 7.

A note on this clone: A read error may produce the germline difference seen at one junction end. The rearrangement links TRBV2 to TRBJ1-5; 7 bases are a match to TRBD1. Germline V gives CDR1 SNHLY, CDR2 FYNNEI. CDR3 length equals 14 residues. This CDR3 reads CASREGQVNQPQHF. CDR3 bases: TGTGCCAGCAGGGAAGGACAGGTCAATCAGCCCCAGCATTTT.